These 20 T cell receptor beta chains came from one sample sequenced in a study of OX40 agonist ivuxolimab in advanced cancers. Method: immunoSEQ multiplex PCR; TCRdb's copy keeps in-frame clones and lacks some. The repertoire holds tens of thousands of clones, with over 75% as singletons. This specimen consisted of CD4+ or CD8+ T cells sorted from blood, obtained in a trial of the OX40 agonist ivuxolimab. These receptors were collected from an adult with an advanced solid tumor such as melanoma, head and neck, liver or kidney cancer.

This chain's CDR3 is CASSQSGLAVNEQFF. In DNA form, the CDR3 reads TGTGCCAGCAGCCAATCGGGACTAGCGGTCAATGAGCAGTTCTTC. V and J are TRBV7-6 and TRBJ2-1; 11 bases fit TRBD2. Losses at the gene ends were 5 bases for V and 6 bases for J; bases not matched to a gene: 6. CDR1 is SGHVS and CDR2 is FNYEAQ in the germline V gene. This CDR3 contains 15 residues. Supplemented by reference TRBV7-6 and TRBJ2-1, the full variable domain reads GAGVSQSPRYKVTKRGQDVALRCDPISGHVSLYWYRQALGQGPEFLTYFNYEAQQDKSGLPNDRFSAERPEGSISTLTIQRTEQRDSAMYRCASSQSGLAVNEQFFGPGTRLTVL.

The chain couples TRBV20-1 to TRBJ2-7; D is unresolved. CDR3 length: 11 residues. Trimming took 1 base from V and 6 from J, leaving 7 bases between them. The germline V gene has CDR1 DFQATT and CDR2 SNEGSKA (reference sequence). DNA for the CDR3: TGCAGTGCTAGAGTAGGGATCGAGCAGTACTTC. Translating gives CSARVGIEQYF.

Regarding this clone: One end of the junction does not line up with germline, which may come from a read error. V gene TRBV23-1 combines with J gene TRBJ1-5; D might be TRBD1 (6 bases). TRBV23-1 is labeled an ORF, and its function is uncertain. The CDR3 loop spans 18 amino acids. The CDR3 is CAGSQFGLKTGSNQPQHF. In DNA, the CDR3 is TGCGCCGGCAGTCAATTCGGGCTAAAGACAGGTAGCAATCAGCCCCAGCATTTT.

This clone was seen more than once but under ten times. The CDR3 DNA follows: TGCGCCAGCAGCCAAGGTTCAGGGGGGTACAATTCACCCCTCCACTTT. Translating it yields CASSQGSGGYNSPLHF. The chain combines TRBV4-1 with TRBJ1-6, with 7 bases aligning to TRBD1. The germline V gene encodes CDR1 MGHRA and CDR2 YSYEKL. The CDR3 covers 16 residues. Losses at the gene ends were 1 base for V and 7 bases for J; bases not matched to a gene: 7.

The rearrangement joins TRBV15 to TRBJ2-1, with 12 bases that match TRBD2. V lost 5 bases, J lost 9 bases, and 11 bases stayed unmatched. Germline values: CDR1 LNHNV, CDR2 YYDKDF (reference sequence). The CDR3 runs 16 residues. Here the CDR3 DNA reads TGTGCCACCAGCGTAGAAGGTCTAGCGGGAGGGGGTGAGCAGTTCTTC. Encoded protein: CATSVEGLAGGGEQFF. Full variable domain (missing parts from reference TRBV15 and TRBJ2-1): DAMVIQNPRYQVTQFGKPVTLSCSQTLNHNVMYWYQQKSSQAPKLLFHYYDKDFNNEADTPDNFQSRRPNTSFCFLDIRSPGLGDTAMYLCATSVEGLAGGGEQFFGPGTRLTVL.

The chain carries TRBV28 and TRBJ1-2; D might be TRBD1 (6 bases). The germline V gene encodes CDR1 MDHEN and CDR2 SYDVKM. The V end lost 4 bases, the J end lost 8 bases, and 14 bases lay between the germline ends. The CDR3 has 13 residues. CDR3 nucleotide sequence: TGTGCCAGCAGTTCAGTCAGGGGAGGGGGCTACACCTTC. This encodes CASSSVRGGGYTF.

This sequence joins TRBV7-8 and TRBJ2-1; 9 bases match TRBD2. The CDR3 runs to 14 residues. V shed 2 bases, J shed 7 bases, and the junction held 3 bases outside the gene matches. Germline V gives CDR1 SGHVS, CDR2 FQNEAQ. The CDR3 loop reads CASSLSGRKNEQFF. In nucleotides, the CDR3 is TGTGCCAGCAGCTTAAGCGGGAGGAAAAATGAGCAGTTCTTC.

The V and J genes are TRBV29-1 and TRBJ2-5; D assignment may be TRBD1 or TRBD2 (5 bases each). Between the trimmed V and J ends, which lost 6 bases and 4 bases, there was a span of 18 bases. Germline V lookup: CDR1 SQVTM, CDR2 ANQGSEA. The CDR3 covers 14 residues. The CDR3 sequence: CSVAMQPGGETQYF. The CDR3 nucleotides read TGCAGCGTGGCCATGCAACCTGGGGGAGAGACCCAGTACTTC.

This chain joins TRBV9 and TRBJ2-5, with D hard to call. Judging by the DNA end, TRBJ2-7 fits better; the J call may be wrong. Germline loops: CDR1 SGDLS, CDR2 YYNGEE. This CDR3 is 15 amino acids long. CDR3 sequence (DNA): TGTGCCAGCAGCGTAGAAGGAGAGCCCGCCTACGAGCAGTACTTC. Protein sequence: CASSVEGEPAYEQYF.

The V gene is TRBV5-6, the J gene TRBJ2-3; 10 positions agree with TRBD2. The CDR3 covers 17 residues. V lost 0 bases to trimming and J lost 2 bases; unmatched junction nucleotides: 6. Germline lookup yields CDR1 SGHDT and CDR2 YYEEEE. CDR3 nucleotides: TGTGCCAGCAGCTTGGGTGGACTAGCGGATGACACAGATACGCAGTATTTT. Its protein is CASSLGGLADDTDTQYF.

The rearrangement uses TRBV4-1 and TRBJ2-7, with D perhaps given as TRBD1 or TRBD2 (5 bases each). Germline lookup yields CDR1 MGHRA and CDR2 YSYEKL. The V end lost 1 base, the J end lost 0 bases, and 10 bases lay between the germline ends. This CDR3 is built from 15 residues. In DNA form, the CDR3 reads TGCGCCAGCAGCCAAGCCGGGACCCTCTCCTACGAGCAGTACTTC. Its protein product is CASSQAGTLSYEQYF.

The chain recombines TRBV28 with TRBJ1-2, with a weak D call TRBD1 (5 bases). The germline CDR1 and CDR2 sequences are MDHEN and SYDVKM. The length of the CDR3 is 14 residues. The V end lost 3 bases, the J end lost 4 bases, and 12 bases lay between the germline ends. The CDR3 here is CASSLEGTSYGYTF. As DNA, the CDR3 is TGTGCCAGCAGTTTGGAAGGGACCTCCTATGGCTACACCTTC.

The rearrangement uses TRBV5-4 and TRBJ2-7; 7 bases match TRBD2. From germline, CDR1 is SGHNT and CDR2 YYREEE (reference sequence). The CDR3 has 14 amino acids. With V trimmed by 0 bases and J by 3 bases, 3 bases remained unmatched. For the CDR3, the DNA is TGTGCCAGCAGCTTGGAAGCTAGCGGCTACGAGCAGTACGTC. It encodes CASSLEASGYEQYV.

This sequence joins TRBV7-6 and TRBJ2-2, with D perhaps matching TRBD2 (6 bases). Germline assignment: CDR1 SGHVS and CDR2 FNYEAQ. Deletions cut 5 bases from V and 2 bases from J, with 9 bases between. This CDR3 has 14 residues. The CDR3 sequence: CASSPGVNTGELFF. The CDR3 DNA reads TGTGCCAGCAGCCCGGGAGTTAACACCGGGGAGCTGTTTTTT.

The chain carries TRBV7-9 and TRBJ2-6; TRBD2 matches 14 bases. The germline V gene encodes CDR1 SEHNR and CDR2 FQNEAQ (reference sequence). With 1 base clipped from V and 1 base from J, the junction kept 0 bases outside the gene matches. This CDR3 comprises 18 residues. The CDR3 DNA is TGTGCCAGCAGCTTAGGACTAGCGGGAGGGTCTGGGGCCAACGTCCTGACTTTC. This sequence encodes CASSLGLAGGSGANVLTF. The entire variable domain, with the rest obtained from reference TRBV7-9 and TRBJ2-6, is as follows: DTGVSQNPRHKITKRGQNVTFRCDPISEHNRLYWYRQTLGQGPEFLTYFQNEAQLEKSRLLSDRFSAERPKGSFSTLEIQRTEQGDSAMYLCASSLGLAGGSGANVLTFGAGSRLTVL.

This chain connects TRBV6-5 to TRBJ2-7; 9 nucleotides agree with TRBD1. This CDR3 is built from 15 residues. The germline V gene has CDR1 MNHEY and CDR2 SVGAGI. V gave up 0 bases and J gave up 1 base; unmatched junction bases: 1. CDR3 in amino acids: CASSYSTGGSYEQYV. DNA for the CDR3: TGTGCCAGCAGTTACTCGACAGGGGGGTCCTACGAGCAGTACGTC.

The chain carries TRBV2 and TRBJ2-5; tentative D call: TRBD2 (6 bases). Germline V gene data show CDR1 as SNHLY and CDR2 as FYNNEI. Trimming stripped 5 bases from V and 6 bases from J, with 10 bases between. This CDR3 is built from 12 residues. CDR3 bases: TGTGCCAGCAGTCTCGGCGGGAAGACCCAGTACTTC. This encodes CASSLGGKTQYF.

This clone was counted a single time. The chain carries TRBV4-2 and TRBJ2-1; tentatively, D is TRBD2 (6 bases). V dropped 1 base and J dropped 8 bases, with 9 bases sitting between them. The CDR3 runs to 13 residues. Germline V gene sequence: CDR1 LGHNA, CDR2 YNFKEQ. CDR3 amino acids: CASSQGWGDEQFF. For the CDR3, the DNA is TGTGCCAGCAGCCAAGGATGGGGGGATGAGCAGTTCTTC.

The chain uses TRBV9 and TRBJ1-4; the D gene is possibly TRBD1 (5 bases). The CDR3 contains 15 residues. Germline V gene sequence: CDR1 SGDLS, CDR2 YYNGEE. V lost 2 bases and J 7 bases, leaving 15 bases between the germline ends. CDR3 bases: TGTGCCAGCAGCGTGGACGGGACGGGGGTTGAAAAACTGTTTTTT. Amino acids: CASSVDGTGVEKLFF.

The chain's CDR3 is CASSLAGNIQYF. CDR3 bases: TGTGCCAGCAGTTTAGCCGGGAACATTCAGTACTTC. The V call is TRBV28, the J call TRBJ2-4; D remains ambiguous. V lost 2 bases to trimming and J lost 7 bases, with 6 bases between them. The CDR3 runs 12 residues. Germline values: CDR1 MDHEN, CDR2 SYDVKM.